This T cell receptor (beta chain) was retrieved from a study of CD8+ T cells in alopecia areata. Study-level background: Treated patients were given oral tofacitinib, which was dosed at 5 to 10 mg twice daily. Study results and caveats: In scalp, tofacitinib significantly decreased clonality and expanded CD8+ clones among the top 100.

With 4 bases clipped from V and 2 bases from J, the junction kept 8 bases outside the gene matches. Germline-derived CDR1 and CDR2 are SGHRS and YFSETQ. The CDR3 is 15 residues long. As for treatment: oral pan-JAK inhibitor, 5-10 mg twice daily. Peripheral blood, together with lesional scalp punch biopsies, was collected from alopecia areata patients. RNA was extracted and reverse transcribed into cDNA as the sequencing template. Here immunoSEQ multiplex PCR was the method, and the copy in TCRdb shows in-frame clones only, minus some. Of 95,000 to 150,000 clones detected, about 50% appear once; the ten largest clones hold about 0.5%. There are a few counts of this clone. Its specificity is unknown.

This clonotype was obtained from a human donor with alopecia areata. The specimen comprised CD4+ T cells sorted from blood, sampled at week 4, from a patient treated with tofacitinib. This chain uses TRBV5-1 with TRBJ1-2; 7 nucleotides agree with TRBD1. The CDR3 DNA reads TGCGCCAGCAGCCCGGCCGGACAGGCCAACTATGGCTACACCTTC. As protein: CASSPAGQANYGYTF. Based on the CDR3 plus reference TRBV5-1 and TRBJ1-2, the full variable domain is KAGVTQTPRYLIKTRGQQVTLSCSPISGHRSVSWYQQTPGQGLQFLFEYFSETQRNKGNFPGRFSGRQFSNSRSEMNVSTLELGDSALYLCASSPAGQANYGYTFGSGTRLTVV.